What follows describes a single T cell receptor beta chain. Only in-frame clones appear in the TCRdb table, and some are missing; sequencing was by immunoSEQ multiplex PCR. This repertoire shows more than 10,000 clones, roughly 89% found once; its top ten account for roughly 25%. V was clipped by 3 bases and J by 4 bases, with 4 bases between them. Germline CDR1 reads SEHNR; CDR2 reads FQNEAQ (reference sequence). The CDR3 sequence is 12 residues long. This entry comes from a study of PD-1 blockade in classical Hodgkin lymphoma. Overall study context: The study gave patients nivolumab 3 mg/kg intravenously every 2 weeks.

In every patient, relapse followed autologous stem cell transplantation, while exposure to brentuximab vedotin differed. This receptor was obtained from a human donor with classical Hodgkin lymphoma. This sequence joins TRBV7-9 and TRBJ1-3; D unresolved. The sequenced sample was peripheral blood mononuclear cells (PBMCs), obtained at baseline. The DNA for the CDR3 is TGTGCCAGCAGCTTCAAAGGAAACACCATATATTTT. Translating gives CASSFKGNTIYF.